These 2 T cell receptor beta chains came from one sample sequenced in a study of human T cells and chemical hapten exposure. TCRdb passed the RACE reads through MiXCR, listing each CDR3 protein once. The table shows more than 85,000 distinct CDR3 sequences, with roughly a tenth occurring only once. Time point reported: patch test 2, 6 weeks after DPC sensitization. Indicated treatment: therapeutic diphenylcyclopropenone sensitization with weekly scalp DPC. This specimen consisted of whole blood, obtained in connection with sensitization to the hapten diphenylcyclopropenone (DPC). The receptors were gathered from a woman in her forties with alopecia areata. Some clones in this sample may be carry-over from other donors' samples.

This clonotype has only a few counts. The gene calls are TRBV7-2 and TRBJ2-2; D is uncertain. V lost 3 bases and J lost 4, with 12 bases in between. This CDR3 is built from 15 residues. Germline V gene sequence: CDR1 SGHTA, CDR2 FQGNSA. CDR3 residues: CASSLEAFITGELFF. Here the CDR3 DNA reads TGTGCCAGCAGCTTGGAAGCATTTATCACCGGGGAGCTGTTTTTT. The variable domain in full, with the rest retrieved from reference TRBV7-2 and TRBJ2-2, is GAGVSQSPSNKVTEKGKDVELRCDPISGHTALYWYRQSLGQGLEFLIYFQGNSAPDKSGLPSDRFSAERTGGSVSTLTIQRTQQEDSAVYLCASSLEAFITGELFFGEGSRLTVL.

Many counts were recorded for this clonotype. The genes are TRBV7-2 and TRBJ2-4; D possibly corresponds to TRBD1 (6 bases). The germline gives CDR1 SGHTA, CDR2 FQGNSA. The CDR3 covers 15 residues. V lost 5 bases and J 1 base, leaving 12 bases between the germline ends. DNA of the CDR3: TGTGCCAGCAGCGCTTACAGGGATGCCAAAAACATTCAGTACTTC. Its translation is CASSAYRDAKNIQYF.